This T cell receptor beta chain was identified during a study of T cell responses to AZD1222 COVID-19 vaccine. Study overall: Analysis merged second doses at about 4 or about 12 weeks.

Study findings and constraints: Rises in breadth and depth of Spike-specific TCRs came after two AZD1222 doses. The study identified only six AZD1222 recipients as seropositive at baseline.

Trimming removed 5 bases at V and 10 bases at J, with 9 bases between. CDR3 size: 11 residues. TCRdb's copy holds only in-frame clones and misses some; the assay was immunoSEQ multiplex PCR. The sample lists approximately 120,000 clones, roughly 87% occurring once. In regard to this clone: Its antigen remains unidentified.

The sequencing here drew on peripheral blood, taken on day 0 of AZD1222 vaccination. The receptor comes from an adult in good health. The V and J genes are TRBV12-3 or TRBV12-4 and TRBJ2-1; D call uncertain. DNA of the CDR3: TGTGCCAGCAGTATGCGGCGGGAGCAGTTCTTC. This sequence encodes CASSMRREQFF.